One and the same sample provided the 6 T cell receptor beta chains below, sequenced in a study of T cell responses to AZD1222 COVID-19 vaccine. This table comes from immunoSEQ multiplex PCR, and its TCRdb copy is limited to in-frame clones, with some not included. The profile covers some 110,000 clones, with about 87% appearing a single time and 3.5% to 4.5% taken by the ten largest. Sample: peripheral blood, taken on day 0 of AZD1222 vaccination. The receptors originated from an adult in good health.

The chain joins TRBV27 to TRBJ1-2; D is ambiguous. This CDR3 is 15 amino acids long. CDR1 is MNHEY and CDR2 is SMNVEV in the germline V gene (reference sequence). Between the trimmed V and J ends, which lost 2 bases and 4 bases, there was a span of 14 bases. This CDR3 reads CASSLGSHTSYGYTF. Written as DNA, the CDR3 is TGTGCCAGCAGTTTAGGCAGTCACACTTCCTATGGCTACACCTTC.

This clone occurred once. This chain joins TRBV7-2 and TRBJ1-3; D ambiguous. This CDR3 is 17 amino acids long. Germline V gene lookup returns CDR1 SGHTA and CDR2 FQGNSA. V lost 2 bases, J lost 0 bases, and 14 bases lay in between. In DNA, the CDR3 is TGTGCCAGCAGCTTAAGGACGAACAGAAACTCTGGAAACACCATATATTTT. This sequence encodes CASSLRTNRNSGNTIYF.

The CDR3 DNA follows: TGCGCCAGCAGCCCGAGGTCGGTCGCCGGCTACACCTTC. It codes for CASSPRSVAGYTF. This chain links TRBV4-1 with TRBJ1-2; D gene uncertain. The V end was cut by 4 bases, the J end by 8 bases, with 14 bases between. Germline-derived CDR1 and CDR2 are MGHRA and YSYEKL. This CDR3 contains 13 residues.

CDR3 in amino acids: CASSFGRGTEAFF. For the CDR3, the DNA is TGTGCCAGCAGCTTCGGCAGGGGCACTGAAGCTTTCTTT. The chain couples TRBV7-2 to TRBJ1-1, with a weak D call TRBD1 (6 bases). The V end lost 3 bases, the J end lost 4 bases, and 9 bases lay between the germline ends. Germline V gives CDR1 SGHTA, CDR2 FQGNSA. This CDR3 is 13 amino acids long.

The V and J genes are TRBV29-1 and TRBJ1-2, with D possibly TRBD1 on 6 matching bases. Between the trimmed V and J ends, which lost 8 bases and 5 bases, there was a span of 18 bases. Germline CDR1 is SQVTM and CDR2 is ANQGSEA. This CDR3 is built from 13 residues. Here the CDR3 reads CSTGGSTVYGYTF. The CDR3 DNA reads as TGCAGCACCGGGGGCTCAACCGTTTATGGCTACACCTTC. Based on the CDR3 plus reference TRBV29-1 and TRBJ1-2, the full variable domain is SAVISQKPSRDICQRGTSLTIQCQVDSQVTMMFWYRQQPGQSLTLIATANQGSEATYESGFVIDKFPISRPNLTFSTLTVSNMSPEDSSIYLCSTGGSTVYGYTFGSGTRLTVV.

This clone was seen a single time. In DNA, the CDR3 is TGCAGTGCTAGTGGAGGGACAGCTAACTATGGCTACACCTTC. This codes for CSASGGTANYGYTF. The gene calls are TRBV20-1 and TRBJ1-2; 7 bases are shared with TRBD1. Germline V lookup: CDR1 DFQATT, CDR2 SNEGSKA (reference sequence). The V and J ends lost 3 bases and 0 bases, in that order; junction bases with no gene match: 4. CDR3 length: 14 residues.